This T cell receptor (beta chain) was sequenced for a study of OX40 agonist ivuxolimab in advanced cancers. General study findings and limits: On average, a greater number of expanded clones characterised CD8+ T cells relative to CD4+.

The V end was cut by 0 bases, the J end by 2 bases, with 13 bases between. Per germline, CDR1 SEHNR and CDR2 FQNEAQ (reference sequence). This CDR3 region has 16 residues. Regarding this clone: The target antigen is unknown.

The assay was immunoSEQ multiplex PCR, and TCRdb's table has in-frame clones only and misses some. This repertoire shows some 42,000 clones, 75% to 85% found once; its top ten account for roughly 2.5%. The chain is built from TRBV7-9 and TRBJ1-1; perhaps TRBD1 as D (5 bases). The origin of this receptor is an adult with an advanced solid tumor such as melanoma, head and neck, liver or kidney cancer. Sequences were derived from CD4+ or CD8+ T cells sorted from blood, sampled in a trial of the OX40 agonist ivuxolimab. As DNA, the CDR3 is TGTGCCAGCAGCTTAGCTGCCCCCGGGGACAACACTGAAGCTTTCTTT. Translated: CASSLAAPGDNTEAFF. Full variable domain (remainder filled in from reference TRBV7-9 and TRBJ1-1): DTGVSQNPRHKITKRGQNVTFRCDPISEHNRLYWYRQTLGQGPEFLTYFQNEAQLEKSRLLSDRFSAERPKGSFSTLEIQRTEQGDSAMYLCASSLAAPGDNTEAFFGQGTRLTVV.